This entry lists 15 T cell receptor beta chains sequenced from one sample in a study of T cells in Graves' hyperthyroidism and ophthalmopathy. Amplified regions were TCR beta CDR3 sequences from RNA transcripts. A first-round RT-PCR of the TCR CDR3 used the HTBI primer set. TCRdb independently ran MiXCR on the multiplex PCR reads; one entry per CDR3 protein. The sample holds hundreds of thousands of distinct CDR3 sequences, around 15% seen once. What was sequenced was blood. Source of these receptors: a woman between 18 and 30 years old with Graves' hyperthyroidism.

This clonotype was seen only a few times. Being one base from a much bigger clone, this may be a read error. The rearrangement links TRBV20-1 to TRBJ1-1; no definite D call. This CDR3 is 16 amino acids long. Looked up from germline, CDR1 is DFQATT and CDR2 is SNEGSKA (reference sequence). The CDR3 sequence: CSARDEGPRRNTEASF. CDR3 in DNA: TGCAGTGCTAGAGATGAGGGCCCCCGGCGAAACACTGAAGCTTCCTTT.

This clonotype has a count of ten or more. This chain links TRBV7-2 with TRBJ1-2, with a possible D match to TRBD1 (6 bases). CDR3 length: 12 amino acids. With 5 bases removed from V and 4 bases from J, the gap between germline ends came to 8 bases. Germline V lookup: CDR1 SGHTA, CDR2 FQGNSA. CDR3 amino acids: CASSQTGYGYTF. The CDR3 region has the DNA TGTGCCAGCAGCCAGACAGGCTATGGCTACACCTTC. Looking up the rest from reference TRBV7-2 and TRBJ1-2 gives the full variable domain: GAGVSQSPSNKVTEKGKDVELRCDPISGHTALYWYRQSLGQGLEFLIYFQGNSAPDKSGLPSDRFSAERTGGSVSTLTIQRTQQEDSAVYLCASSQTGYGYTFGSGTRLTVV.

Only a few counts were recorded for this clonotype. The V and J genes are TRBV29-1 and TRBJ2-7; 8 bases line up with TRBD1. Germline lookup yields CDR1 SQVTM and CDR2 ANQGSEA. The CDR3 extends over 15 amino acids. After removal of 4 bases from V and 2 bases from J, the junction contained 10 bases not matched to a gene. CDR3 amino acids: CSVAGGQDRAYEQYF. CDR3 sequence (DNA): TGCAGCGTTGCTGGGGGCCAGGACAGGGCCTACGAGCAGTACTTC.

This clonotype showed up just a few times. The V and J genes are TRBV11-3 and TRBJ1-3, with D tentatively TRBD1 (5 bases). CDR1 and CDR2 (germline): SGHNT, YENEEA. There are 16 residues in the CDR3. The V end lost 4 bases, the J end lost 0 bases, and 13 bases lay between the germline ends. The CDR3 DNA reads TGTGCCAGCAGCTGGGGCGGTGTAAGCTCTGGAAACACCATATATTTT. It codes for CASSWGGVSSGNTIYF. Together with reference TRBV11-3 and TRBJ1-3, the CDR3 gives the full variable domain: EAGVVQSPRYKIIEKKQPVAFWCNPISGHNTLYWYLQNLGQGPELLIRYENEEAVDDSQLPKDRFSAERLKGVDSTLKIQPAELGDSAVYLCASSWGGVSSGNTIYFGEGSWLTVV.

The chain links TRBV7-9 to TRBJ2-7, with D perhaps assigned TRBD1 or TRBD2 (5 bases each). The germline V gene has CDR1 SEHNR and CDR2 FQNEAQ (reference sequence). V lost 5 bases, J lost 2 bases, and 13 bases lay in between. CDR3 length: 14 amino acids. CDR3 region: CASSPGLGAYEQYF. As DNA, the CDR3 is TGTGCCAGCAGCCCAGGACTGGGGGCCTACGAGCAGTACTTC.

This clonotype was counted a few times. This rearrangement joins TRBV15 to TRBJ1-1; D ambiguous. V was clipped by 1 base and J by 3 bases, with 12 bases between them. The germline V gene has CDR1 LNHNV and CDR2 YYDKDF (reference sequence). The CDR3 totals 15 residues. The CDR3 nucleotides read TGTGCCACCAGCAGAGGCTCAAGGGATGACACTGAAGCTTTCTTT. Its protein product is CATSRGSRDDTEAFF.

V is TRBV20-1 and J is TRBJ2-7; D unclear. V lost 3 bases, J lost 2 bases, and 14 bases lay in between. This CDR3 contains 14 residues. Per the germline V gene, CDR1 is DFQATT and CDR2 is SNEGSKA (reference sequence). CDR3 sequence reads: CSARVPLEPYEQYF. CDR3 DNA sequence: TGCAGTGCTAGGGTTCCGCTAGAACCCTACGAGCAGTACTTC.

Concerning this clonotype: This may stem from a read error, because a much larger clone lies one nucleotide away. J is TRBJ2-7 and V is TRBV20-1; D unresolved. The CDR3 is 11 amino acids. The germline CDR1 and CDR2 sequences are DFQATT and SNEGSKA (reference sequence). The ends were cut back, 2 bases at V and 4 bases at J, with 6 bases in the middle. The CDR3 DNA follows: TGCAGTGCTAGAATCGTATACGAGCAGTACTTC. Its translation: CSARIVYEQYF.

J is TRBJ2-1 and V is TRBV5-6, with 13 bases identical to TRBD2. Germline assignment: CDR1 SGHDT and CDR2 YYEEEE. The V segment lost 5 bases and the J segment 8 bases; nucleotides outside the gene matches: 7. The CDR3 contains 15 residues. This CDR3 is CASRPGTSGIDEQFF. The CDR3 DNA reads TGTGCCAGCAGGCCCGGGACTAGCGGGATCGATGAGCAGTTCTTC.

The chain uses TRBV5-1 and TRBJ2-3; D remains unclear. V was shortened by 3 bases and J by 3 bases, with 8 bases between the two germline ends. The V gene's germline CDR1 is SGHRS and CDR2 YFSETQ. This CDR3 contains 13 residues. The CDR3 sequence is CASSYPNTDTQYF. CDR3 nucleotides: TGCGCCAGCAGCTACCCTAATACAGATACGCAGTATTTT.

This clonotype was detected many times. The CDR3 DNA reads as TGTGCCAGCAGCTTAGATACTAGCGGGAATGAGCAGTTCTTC. As protein: CASSLDTSGNEQFF. The gene calls are TRBV7-9 and TRBJ2-1; 9 nucleotides line up with TRBD2. Germline CDR1 SEHNR, CDR2 FQNEAQ (reference sequence). The CDR3 sequence is 14 residues long. With 1 base clipped from V and 7 bases from J, the junction kept 2 bases outside the gene matches.

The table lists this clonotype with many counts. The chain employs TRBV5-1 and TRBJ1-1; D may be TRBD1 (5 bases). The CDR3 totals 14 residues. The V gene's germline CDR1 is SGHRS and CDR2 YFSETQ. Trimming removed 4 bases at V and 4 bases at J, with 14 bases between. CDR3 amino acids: CASSLAGGSTEAFF. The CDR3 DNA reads TGCGCCAGCAGCCTCGCGGGGGGAAGCACTGAAGCTTTCTTT.

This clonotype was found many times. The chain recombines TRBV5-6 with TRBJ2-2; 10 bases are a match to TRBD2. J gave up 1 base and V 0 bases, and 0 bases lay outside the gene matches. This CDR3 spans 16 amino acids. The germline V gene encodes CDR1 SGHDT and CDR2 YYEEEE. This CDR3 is CASSLGLAGNTGELFF. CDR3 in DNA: TGTGCCAGCAGCTTGGGACTAGCGGGGAACACCGGGGAGCTGTTTTTT.

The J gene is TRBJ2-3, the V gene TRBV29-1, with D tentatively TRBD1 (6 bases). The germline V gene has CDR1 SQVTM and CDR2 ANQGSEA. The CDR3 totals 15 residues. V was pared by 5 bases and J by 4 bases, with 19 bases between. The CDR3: CSVPLYGKGADTQYF. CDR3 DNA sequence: TGCAGCGTTCCCCTTTACGGAAAGGGGGCAGATACGCAGTATTTT.

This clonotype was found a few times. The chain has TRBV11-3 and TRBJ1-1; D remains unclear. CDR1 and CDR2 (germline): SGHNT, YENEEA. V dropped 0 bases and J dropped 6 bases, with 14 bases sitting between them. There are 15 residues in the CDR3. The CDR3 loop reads CASSLDLGVGPEAFF. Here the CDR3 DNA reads TGTGCCAGCAGCTTAGATCTCGGGGTGGGCCCTGAAGCTTTCTTT.